What follows are 22 T cell receptor beta chains derived from one specimen sequenced in a study of T cells in localized non-small cell lung cancer. The method was immunoSEQ multiplex PCR; TCRdb's version includes in-frame clones alone and lacks a portion of them. The sample has 70,000 to 80,000 clones, approximately 90% seen once. The specimen was peripheral blood, collected before any cancer treatment. The receptors come from a woman aged 40 to 75 with stage I squamous cell lung carcinoma.

The chain has TRBV19 and TRBJ1-1, with no clear D. V gave up 8 bases and J gave up 4 bases, with 14 bases separating them. The germline CDR1 and CDR2 sequences are LNHDA and SQIVND (reference sequence). CDR3 length equals 13 residues. As DNA, the CDR3 is TGTGCCAGTCAAACCACAATTAGCACTGAAGCTTTCTTT. Encoded protein: CASQTTISTEAFF.

This sequence joins TRBV6-5 and TRBJ1-1, with D perhaps TRBD1 (6 bases). This CDR3 spans 16 amino acids. CDR1 and CDR2 (germline): MNHEY, SVGAGI. V was clipped by 4 bases and J by 5 bases, with 20 bases between them. This CDR3 is CASSSRRQARGTEAFF. The CDR3 DNA reads TGTGCCAGCAGTTCCCGTAGACAGGCTCGGGGGACTGAAGCTTTCTTT.

The gene calls are TRBV11-2 and TRBJ1-2; TRBD1 might be the D (5 bases). From germline, CDR1 is SGHAT and CDR2 FQNNGV. The CDR3 loop spans 20 amino acids. Trimming took off 0 bases at V and 0 bases at J, with 23 bases between the two ends. In DNA form, the CDR3 reads TGTGCCAGCAGCTTAGAAAGCAGGGTTTACGTATACGGAGCTAACTATGGCTACACCTTC. Translation: CASSLESRVYVYGANYGYTF. The full variable domain, with the rest looked up from reference TRBV11-2 and TRBJ1-2, is EAGVAQSPRYKIIEKRQSVAFWCNPISGHATLYWYQQILGQGPKLLIQFQNNGVVDDSQLPKDRFSAERLKGVDSTLKIQPAKLEDSAVYLCASSLESRVYVYGANYGYTFGSGTRLTVV.

The chain uses TRBV18 and TRBJ1-2, with D possibly TRBD1 on 5 matching bases. Germline values: CDR1 KGHSH, CDR2 LQKENI. V lost 4 bases, J lost 4 bases, and 16 bases lay in between. CDR3 length equals 15 residues. The CDR3 DNA sequence: TGTGCCAGCTCACTCAAGAGGGACGCACTCTATGGCTACACCTTC. Translation gives CASSLKRDALYGYTF.

J is TRBJ2-3 and V is TRBV9; 12 bases match TRBD2. Germline V gives CDR1 SGDLS, CDR2 YYNGEE. With V trimmed by 4 bases and J by 5 bases, 8 bases remained unmatched. CDR3 length: 16 residues. The CDR3 here is CASSTTSGGPGDTQYF. CDR3 DNA sequence: TGTGCCAGCAGCACAACTAGCGGGGGGCCGGGAGATACGCAGTATTTT.

CDR3: CASSEGSWGQGTNEKLFF. The DNA for the CDR3 is TGTGCCAGCAGTGAAGGTTCATGGGGTCAGGGCACTAATGAAAAACTGTTTTTT. V is TRBV2 and J is TRBJ1-4; tentative D call: TRBD1 (5 bases). Germline values: CDR1 SNHLY, CDR2 FYNNEI. V gave up 1 base and J gave up 2 bases, with 17 bases separating them. The CDR3 runs 18 residues.

The chain is built from TRBV6-6 and TRBJ1-5; TRBD1 matches 8 bases. The junction had 13 bases not matched to a gene; V was cut back by 6 bases and J by 9 bases. CDR3 size: 15 residues. Per germline, CDR1 MNHNY and CDR2 SVGAGI (reference sequence). The CDR3 coding sequence is TGTGCCAGCAGATCTAGGACAGGGCCCTTATCGCCCCAGCATTTT. Translation: CASRSRTGPLSPQHF.

V is TRBV18 and J is TRBJ2-7; possibly TRBD1 for D (5 bases). This CDR3 region has 14 residues. Trimming left V 2 bases short and J 3 bases short, with 11 bases between. Germline assignment: CDR1 KGHSH and CDR2 LQKENI. CDR3 region: CASSPSQTDYEQYF. CDR3 sequence (DNA): TGTGCCAGCTCACCATCTCAGACAGACTACGAGCAGTACTTC.

This clone was seen once. This chain uses TRBV21-1 with TRBJ1-1. TRBV21-1 is shown as a pseudogene. This CDR3 spans 16 amino acids. CDR3: CASSKEGREKGERGFF. The CDR3, as DNA: TGTGCCAGCAGCAAAGAAGGAAGGGAGAAAGGAGAGCGCGGTTTCTTT.

The chain has TRBV6-5 and TRBJ2-7; TRBD1 matches at 9 bases. The germline V gene has CDR1 MNHEY and CDR2 SVGAGI. The ends lost 8 bases at V and 5 bases at J; junction bases unmatched: 7. The CDR3 covers 13 residues. This CDR3 reads CASAGTGSDEQYF. The CDR3 nucleotides are TGTGCCAGCGCCGGGACAGGGAGCGACGAGCAGTACTTC.

V and J are TRBV30 and TRBJ2-7; weak D call: TRBD1 (6 bases). Germline V gene data show CDR1 as GTSNPN and CDR2 as SVGIG (reference sequence). The CDR3 runs to 15 residues. V was pared by 0 bases and J by 4 bases, with 16 bases between. The DNA for the CDR3 is TGTGCCTGGAGTGTTCAGGGGCTTCCTTATTACGAGCAGTACTTC. Its translation is CAWSVQGLPYYEQYF.

This clone was observed once. The rearrangement uses TRBV10-1 and TRBJ2-3; unclear D gene. Trimming took off 0 bases at V and 0 bases at J, with 7 bases between the two ends. CDR3 length: 15 residues. Germline V gives CDR1 WNHNN, CDR2 SYGVQD (reference sequence). The DNA for the CDR3 is TGCGCCAGCAGTGAGTCCCGGACGAGCACAGATACGCAGTATTTT. It yields the protein CASSESRTSTDTQYF.

J is TRBJ1-5 and V is TRBV19; tentative D call: TRBD1 (5 bases). With 4 bases removed from V and 4 bases from J, the gap between germline ends came to 17 bases. Looked up from germline, CDR1 is LNHDA and CDR2 is SQIVND (reference sequence). The CDR3 is made up of 16 amino acids. The CDR3, as DNA: TGTGCCAGTAGTAAACGGGACGCTCTAAGGAATCAGCCCCAGCATTTT. Translated, it gives CASSKRDALRNQPQHF.

The rearrangement links TRBV7-9 to TRBJ2-5; no clear D gene. Germline V gene lookup returns CDR1 SEHNR and CDR2 FQNEAQ (reference sequence). This CDR3 region has 14 residues. The ends were cut back, 1 base at V and 2 bases at J, with 8 bases in the middle. The CDR3 DNA reads TGTGCCAGCAGCTTAGAGAGCTTACAAGAGACCCAGTACTTC. Its protein product is CASSLESLQETQYF.

The J gene is TRBJ2-7, the V gene TRBV11-2; 9 bases align to TRBD2. This CDR3 contains 15 residues. CDR1 is SGHAT, CDR2 FQNNGV, per germline. V lost 0 bases to trimming and J lost 7 bases; unmatched junction nucleotides: 7. The chain's CDR3 is CASSLEAGGAREQYF. The CDR3 region has the DNA TGTGCCAGCAGCTTAGAAGCGGGGGGAGCGAGAGAGCAGTACTTC.

The chain uses TRBV2 and TRBJ2-7; D possibly corresponds to TRBD2 (6 bases). The CDR3 is 13 residues long. V gave up 5 bases and J gave up 2 bases, with 10 bases separating them. CDR1 SNHLY and CDR2 FYNNEI come from the germline V gene. This CDR3 is CASSPGEAYEQYF. The DNA for the CDR3 is TGTGCCAGCAGTCCCGGGGAGGCCTACGAGCAGTACTTC.

The rearrangement uses TRBV5-6 and TRBJ2-7, with TRBD1 matching 7 bases. Losses at the gene ends were 4 bases for V and 5 bases for J; bases not matched to a gene: 9. CDR1 and CDR2 (germline): SGHDT, YYEEEE. This CDR3 comprises 14 residues. The CDR3 is CASSRIQGSNEQYF. The CDR3 DNA is TGTGCCAGCAGCCGAATACAGGGGTCGAACGAGCAGTACTTC.

V usage is TRBV27 and J usage is TRBJ1-1; D is ambiguous. CDR1 MNHEY and CDR2 SMNVEV come from the germline V gene (reference sequence). V lost 2 bases and J 7 bases, leaving 8 bases between the germline ends. This CDR3 spans 12 amino acids. CDR3 nucleotide sequence: TGTGCCAGCAGTTTAGTGGGTGGTGAAGCTTTCTTT. This sequence encodes CASSLVGGEAFF.

The V and J genes are TRBV9 and TRBJ2-2; D unclear. Trimming stripped 0 bases from V and 6 bases from J, with 12 bases between. Germline-derived CDR1 and CDR2 are SGDLS and YYNGEE. This CDR3 region has 15 residues. CDR3 residues: CASSVEGSAPGELFF. The DNA for the CDR3 is TGTGCCAGCAGCGTAGAGGGCTCGGCCCCCGGGGAGCTGTTTTTT.

The chain combines TRBV5-4 with TRBJ2-2; TRBD2 agrees at 14 bases. The CDR3 is 18 residues long. Germline CDR1 is SGHNT and CDR2 is YYREEE (reference sequence). Trimming took 3 bases from V and 0 from J; bases not matched to a gene: 4. CDR3 nucleotide sequence: TGTGCCAGCAGCTCACCGGGACTAGCGGGGGCGAACACCGGGGAGCTGTTTTTT. This gives the protein CASSSPGLAGANTGELFF.

The table lists this clone with a few counts. The chain employs TRBV4-1 and TRBJ2-5, with D tentatively TRBD2 (6 bases). Deletions cut 5 bases from V and 2 bases from J, with 12 bases between. In germline, CDR1 is MGHRA, CDR2 YSYEKL. The CDR3 has 14 amino acids. The CDR3: CASSGGAEQETQYF. CDR3 sequence (DNA): TGCGCCAGCAGCGGCGGGGCAGAACAAGAGACCCAGTACTTC.

The table lists this clone with a count of one. The chain is built from TRBV2 and TRBJ1-1; no clear D gene. The CDR3 totals 12 residues. Trimming pared 7 bases from V and 1 base from J, leaving 7 bases between. CDR1 SNHLY and CDR2 FYNNEI come from the germline V gene. This chain's CDR3 is CASKWQNTEAFF. The CDR3 region has the DNA TGTGCCAGCAAGTGGCAGAACACTGAAGCTTTCTTT.